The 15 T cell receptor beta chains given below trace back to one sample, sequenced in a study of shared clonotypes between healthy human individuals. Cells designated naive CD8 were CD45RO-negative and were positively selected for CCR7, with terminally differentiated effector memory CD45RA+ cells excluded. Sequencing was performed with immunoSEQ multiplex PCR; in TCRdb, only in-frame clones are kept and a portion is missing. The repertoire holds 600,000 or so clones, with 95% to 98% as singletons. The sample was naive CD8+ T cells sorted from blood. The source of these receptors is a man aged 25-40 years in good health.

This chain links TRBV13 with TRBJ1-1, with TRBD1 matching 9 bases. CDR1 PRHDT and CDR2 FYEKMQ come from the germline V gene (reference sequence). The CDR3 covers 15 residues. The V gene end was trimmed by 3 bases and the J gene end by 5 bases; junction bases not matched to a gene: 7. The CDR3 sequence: CASSFGTGGVTEAFF. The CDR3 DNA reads TGTGCCAGCAGCTTTGGAACAGGGGGCGTAACTGAAGCTTTCTTT.

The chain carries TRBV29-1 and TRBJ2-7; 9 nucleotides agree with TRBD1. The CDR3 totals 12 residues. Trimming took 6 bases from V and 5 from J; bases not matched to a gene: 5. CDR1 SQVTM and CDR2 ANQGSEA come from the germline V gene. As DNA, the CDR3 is TGCAGCGTAAGGACAGGGGATGACGAGCAGTACTTC. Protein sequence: CSVRTGDDEQYF.

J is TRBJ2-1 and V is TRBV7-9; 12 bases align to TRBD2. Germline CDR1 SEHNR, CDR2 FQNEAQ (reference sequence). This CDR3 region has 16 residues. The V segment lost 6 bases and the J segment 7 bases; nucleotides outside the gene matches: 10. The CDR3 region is CASRHRLAGEGNEQFF. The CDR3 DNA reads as TGTGCCAGCAGGCATAGACTAGCGGGAGAGGGTAATGAGCAGTTCTTC.

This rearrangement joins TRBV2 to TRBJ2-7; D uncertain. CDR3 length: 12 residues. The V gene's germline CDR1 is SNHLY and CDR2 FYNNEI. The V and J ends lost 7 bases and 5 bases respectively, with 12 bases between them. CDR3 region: CASTPELNEQYF. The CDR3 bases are TGTGCCAGCACCCCCGAGCTAAACGAGCAGTACTTC. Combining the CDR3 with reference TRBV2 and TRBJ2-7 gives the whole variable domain EPEVTQTPSHQVTQMGQEVILRCVPISNHLYFYWYRQILGQKVEFLVSFYNNEISEKSEIFDDQFSVERPDGSNFTLKIRSTKLEDSAMYFCASTPELNEQYFGPGTRLTVT.

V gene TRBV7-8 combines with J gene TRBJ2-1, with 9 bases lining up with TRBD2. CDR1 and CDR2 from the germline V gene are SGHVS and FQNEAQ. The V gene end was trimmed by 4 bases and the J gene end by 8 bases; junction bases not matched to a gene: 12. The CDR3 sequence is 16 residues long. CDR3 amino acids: CASSYLGLARGDEQFF. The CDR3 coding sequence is TGTGCCAGCAGCTACCTCGGACTAGCGCGGGGGGATGAGCAGTTCTTC. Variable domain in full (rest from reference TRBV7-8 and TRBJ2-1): GAGVSQSPRYKVAKRGQDVALRCDPISGHVSLFWYQQALGQGPEFLTYFQNEAQLDKSGLPSDRFFAERPEGSVSTLKIQRTQQEDSAVYLCASSYLGLARGDEQFFGPGTRLTVL.

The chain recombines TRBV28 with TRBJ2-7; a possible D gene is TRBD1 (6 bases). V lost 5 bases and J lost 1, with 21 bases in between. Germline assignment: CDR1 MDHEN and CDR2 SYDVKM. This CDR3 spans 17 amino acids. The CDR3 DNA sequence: TGTGCCAGCAGTCCGGGATTCAATCGCGGACAGTCCTACGAGCAGTACTTC. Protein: CASSPGFNRGQSYEQYF.

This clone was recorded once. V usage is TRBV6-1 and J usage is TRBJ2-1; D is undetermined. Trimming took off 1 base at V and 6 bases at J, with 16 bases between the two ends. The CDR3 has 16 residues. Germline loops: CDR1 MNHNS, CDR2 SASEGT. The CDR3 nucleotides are TGTGCCAGCAGTGAAGGCGCCCCTCACTTCGCCAATGAGCAGTTCTTC. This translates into CASSEGAPHFANEQFF.

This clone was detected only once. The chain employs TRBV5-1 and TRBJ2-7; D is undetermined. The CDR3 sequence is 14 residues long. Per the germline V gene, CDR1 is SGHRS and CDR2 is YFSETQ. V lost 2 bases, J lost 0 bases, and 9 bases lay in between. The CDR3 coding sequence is TGCGCCAGCAGCTTACCACGGAACTCCTACGAGCAGTACTTC. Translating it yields CASSLPRNSYEQYF.

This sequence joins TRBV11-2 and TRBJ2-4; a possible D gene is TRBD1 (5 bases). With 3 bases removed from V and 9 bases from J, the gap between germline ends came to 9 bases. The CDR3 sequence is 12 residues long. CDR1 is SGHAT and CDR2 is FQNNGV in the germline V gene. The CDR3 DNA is TGTGCCAGCAGCTTGTTTCAGGGCATTCAGTACTTC. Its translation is CASSLFQGIQYF. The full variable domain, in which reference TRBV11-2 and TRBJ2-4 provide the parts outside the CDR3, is EAGVAQSPRYKIIEKRQSVAFWCNPISGHATLYWYQQILGQGPKLLIQFQNNGVVDDSQLPKDRFSAERLKGVDSTLKIQPAKLEDSAVYLCASSLFQGIQYFGAGTRLSVL.

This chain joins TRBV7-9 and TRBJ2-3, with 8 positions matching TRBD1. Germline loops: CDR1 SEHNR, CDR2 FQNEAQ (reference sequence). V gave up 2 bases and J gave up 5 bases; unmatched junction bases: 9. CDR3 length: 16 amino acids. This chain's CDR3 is CASSLTGTGPLDTQYF. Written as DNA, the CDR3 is TGTGCCAGCAGCTTAACCGGGACAGGTCCTTTAGATACGCAGTATTTT.

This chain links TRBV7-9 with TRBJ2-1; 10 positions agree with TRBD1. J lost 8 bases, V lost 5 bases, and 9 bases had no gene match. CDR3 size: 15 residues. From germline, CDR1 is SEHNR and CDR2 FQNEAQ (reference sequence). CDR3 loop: CASSDHRDRGDEQFF. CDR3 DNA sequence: TGTGCCAGCAGCGACCACCGGGACAGGGGAGATGAGCAGTTCTTC.

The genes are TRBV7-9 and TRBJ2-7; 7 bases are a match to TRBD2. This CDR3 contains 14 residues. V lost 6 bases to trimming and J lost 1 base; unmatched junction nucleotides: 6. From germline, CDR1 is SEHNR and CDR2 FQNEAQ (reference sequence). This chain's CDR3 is CASSKREGSYEQYF. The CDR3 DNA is TGTGCCAGCAGTAAGCGGGAAGGGTCCTACGAGCAGTACTTC.

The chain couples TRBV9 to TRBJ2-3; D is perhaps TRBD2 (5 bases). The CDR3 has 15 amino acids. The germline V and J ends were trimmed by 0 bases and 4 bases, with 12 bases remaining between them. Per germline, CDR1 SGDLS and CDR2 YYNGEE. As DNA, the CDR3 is TGTGCCAGCAGCGTAGACTGGGAGCCCCCAGATACGCAGTATTTT. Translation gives CASSVDWEPPDTQYF.

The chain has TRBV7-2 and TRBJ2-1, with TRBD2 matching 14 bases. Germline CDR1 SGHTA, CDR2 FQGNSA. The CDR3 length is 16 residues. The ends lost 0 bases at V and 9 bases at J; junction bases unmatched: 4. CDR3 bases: TGTGCCAGCAGCTTAGCCGGGACTAGCGGGAGCCCTGAGCAGTTCTTC. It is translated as CASSLAGTSGSPEQFF.

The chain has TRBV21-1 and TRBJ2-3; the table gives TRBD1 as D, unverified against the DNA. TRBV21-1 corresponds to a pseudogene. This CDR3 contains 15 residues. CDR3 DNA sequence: TGTGCCAGCAGCAAGAAGGGGCCGCGCACAGATACGCAGTATTTT. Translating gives CASSKKGPRTDTQYF.